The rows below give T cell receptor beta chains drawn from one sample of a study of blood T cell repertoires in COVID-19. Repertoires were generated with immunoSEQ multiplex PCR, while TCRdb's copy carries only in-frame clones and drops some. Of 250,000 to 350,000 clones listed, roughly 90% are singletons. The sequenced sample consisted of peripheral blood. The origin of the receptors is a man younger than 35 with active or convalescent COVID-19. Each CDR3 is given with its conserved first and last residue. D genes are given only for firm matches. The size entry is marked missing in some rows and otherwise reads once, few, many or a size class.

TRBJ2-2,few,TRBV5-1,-,CASSLATNTGELFF,TGCGCCAGCAGCTTAGCTACGAACACCGGGGAGCTGTTTTTT
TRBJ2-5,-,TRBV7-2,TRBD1,CASSLVVGTGEETQYF,TGTGCCAGCAGCTTAGTTGTTGGGACAGGGGAAGAGACCCAGTACTTC
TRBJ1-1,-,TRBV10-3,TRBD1,CAISDQGDSGTEAFF,TGTGCCATCAGTGACCAAGGGGACAGTGGCACTGAAGCTTTCTTT
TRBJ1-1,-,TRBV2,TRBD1,CASSALEGARTEAFF,TGTGCCAGCAGTGCCTTGGAGGGGGCGAGGACTGAAGCTTTCTTT
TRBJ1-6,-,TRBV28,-,CASSLGQYNSPLHF,TGTGCCAGCAGTTTGGGGCAGTATAATTCACCCCTCCACTTT
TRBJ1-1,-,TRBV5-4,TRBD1,CASSLGQRNTEAFF,TGTGCCAGCAGCCTGGGACAGAGGAACACTGAAGCTTTCTTT
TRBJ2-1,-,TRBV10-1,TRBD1,CASSHRGLSYNEQFF,TGCGCCAGCAGTCACAGGGGGCTTTCCTACAATGAGCAGTTCTTC
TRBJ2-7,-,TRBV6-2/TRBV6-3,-,CASSYVAVSVSEQYF,TGTGCCAGCAGTTACGTCGCAGTGTCCGTCTCCGAGCAGTACTTC
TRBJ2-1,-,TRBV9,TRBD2,CASSVRGDSGSFSEQFF,TGTGCCAGCAGCGTGAGGGGTGATAGCGGGAGCTTCAGTGAGCAGTTCTTC
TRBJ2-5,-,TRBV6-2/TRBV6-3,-,CASSYGTWGVPAETQYF,TGTGCCAGCAGTTACGGGACTTGGGGGGTCCCCGCGGAGACCCAGTACTTC
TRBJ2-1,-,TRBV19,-,CASGPSYNEQFF,TGTGCCAGCGGTCCATCTTACAATGAGCAGTTCTTC
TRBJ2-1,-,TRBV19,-,CASSWSQGNEQFF,TGTGCCAGTAGTTGGTCCCAGGGCAATGAGCAGTTCTTC
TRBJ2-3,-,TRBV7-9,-,CASSLVGLSTDTQYF,TGTGCCAGCAGCTTAGTGGGACTCAGCACAGATACGCAGTATTTT
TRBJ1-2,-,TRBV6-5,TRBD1,CASSYGEGGLYGYTF,TGTGCCAGCAGTTACGGTGAAGGGGGCCTCTATGGCTACACCTTC
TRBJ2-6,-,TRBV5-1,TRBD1,CASSSKRQGESGANVLTF,TGCGCCAGCAGCTCTAAAAGACAGGGGGAGTCTGGGGCCAACGTCCTGACTTTC
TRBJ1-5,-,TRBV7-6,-,CASSLEGGNQPQHF,TGTGCCAGCAGCCTGGAGGGTGGTAATCAGCCCCAGCATTTT
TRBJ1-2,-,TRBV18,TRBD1,CASSGGQRYGYTF,TGTGCCAGCTCGGGGGGACAGCGATATGGCTACACCTTC
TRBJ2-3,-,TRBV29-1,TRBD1,CSVETQGAESDTQYF,TGCAGCGTTGAAACACAGGGGGCCGAATCAGATACGCAGTATTTT
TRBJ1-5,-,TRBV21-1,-,CASSKGLISNQPQHF,TGTGCCAGCAGCAAAGGACTGATTAGCAATCAGCCCCAGCATTTT
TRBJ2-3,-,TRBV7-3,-,CASSLAGSRSTDTQYF,TGTGCCAGCAGCTTAGCGGGGTCAAGGAGCACAGATACGCAGTATTTT
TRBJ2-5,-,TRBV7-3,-,CASSLRVQETQYF,TGTGCCAGCAGCCTAAGAGTGCAAGAGACCCAGTACTTC
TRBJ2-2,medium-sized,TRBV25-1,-,CASSGSPDSGELFF,TGTGCCAGCAGTGGCTCCCCGGACAGCGGGGAGCTGTTTTTT
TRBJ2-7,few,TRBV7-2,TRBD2,CASSPTSGRYEQYF,TGTGCCAGCAGTCCGACTAGCGGGAGATACGAGCAGTACTTC
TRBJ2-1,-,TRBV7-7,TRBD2,CASSLGLAGGNEQFF,TGTGCCAGCAGCTTGGGACTAGCGGGAGGGAATGAGCAGTTCTTC
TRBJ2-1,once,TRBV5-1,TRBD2,CASSWETSGRPSSYNEQFF,TGCGCCAGCAGCTGGGAGACTAGCGGGAGGCCAAGCTCCTACAATGAGCAGTTCTTC
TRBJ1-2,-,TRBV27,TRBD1,CASSLSPGTGPTF,TGTGCCAGCAGTTTATCGCCGGGGACAGGGCCCACCTTC
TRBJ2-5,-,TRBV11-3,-,CASSLGGAETQYF,TGTGCCAGCAGCTTAGGGGGAGCAGAGACCCAGTACTTC
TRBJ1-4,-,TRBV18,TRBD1,CASSPLGQGLNEKLFF,TGTGCCAGCTCACCTCTGGGACAGGGCCTGAATGAAAAACTGTTTTTT
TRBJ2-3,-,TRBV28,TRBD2,CASSRKLLGLAGGWDTQYF,TGTGCCAGCAGTCGCAAACTTCTGGGACTAGCGGGAGGTTGGGATACGCAGTATTTT
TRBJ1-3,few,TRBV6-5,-,CATRGAVNSGNTIYF,TGTGCCACTCGGGGGGCGGTTAACTCTGGAAACACCATATATTTT
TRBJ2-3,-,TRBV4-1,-,CASSRSAPMFTDTQYF,TGCGCCAGCAGCCGAAGCGCGCCCATGTTCACAGATACGCAGTATTTT
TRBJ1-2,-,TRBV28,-,CASTEETAYGYTF,TGTGCCAGCACCGAGGAGACGGCCTATGGCTACACCTTC
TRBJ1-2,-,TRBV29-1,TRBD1,CSVDDRGRTWNYGYTF,TGCAGCGTTGACGACAGGGGGAGAACATGGAACTATGGCTACACCTTC
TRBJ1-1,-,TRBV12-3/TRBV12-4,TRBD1,CASSPTRGTAFF,TGTGCCAGCAGTCCAACCAGGGGGACGGCTTTCTTT
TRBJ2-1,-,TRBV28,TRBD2,CASSGGLAGTYNEQFF,TGTGCCAGCAGTGGCGGACTAGCGGGGACCTACAATGAGCAGTTCTTC
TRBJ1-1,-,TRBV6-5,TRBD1,CATRDRGTATEAFF,TGTGCCACCCGGGACAGGGGGACGGCCACTGAAGCTTTCTTT
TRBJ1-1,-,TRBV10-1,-,CASSESRVSRTEAFF,TGCGCCAGCAGTGAGTCCCGGGTATCAAGGACTGAAGCTTTCTTT
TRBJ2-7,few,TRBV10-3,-,CAISDGNSYEQYF,TGTGCCATCAGTGACGGGAACTCCTACGAGCAGTACTTC
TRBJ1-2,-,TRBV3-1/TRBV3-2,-,CASSQFDQQGRDGYTF,TGTGCCAGCAGCCAATTCGATCAACAGGGAAGGGACGGCTACACCTTC
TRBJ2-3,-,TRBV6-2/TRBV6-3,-,CASSYFQRGKVLLSTDTQYF,TGTGCCAGCAGTTACTTCCAAAGAGGGAAGGTCTTACTTAGCACAGATACGCAGTATTTT
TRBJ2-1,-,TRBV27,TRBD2,CASRDGTSGGGWNEQFF,TGTGCCAGCAGGGACGGGACTAGCGGGGGGGGATGGAATGAGCAGTTCTTC